This T cell receptor (beta chain) was found in a study of T cell changes during pregnancy in multiple sclerosis. Generated by immunoSEQ multiplex PCR, the TCRdb table keeps only in-frame clones and is missing some. This table holds 10,000 or so clones, about 83% found once. Germline assignment: CDR1 SGHKS and CDR2 YYEKEE (reference sequence). This CDR3 region has 14 residues. The J segment lost 4 bases and the V segment lost 4 bases, leaving 7 bases of the junction unmatched. J is TRBJ1-2 and V is TRBV5-5; 7 bases fit TRBD1. The sequence derives from a female donor in good health, enrolled as a control in a pregnancy study. The material was CD8+ T cells from peripheral blood mononuclear cells, obtained in the third trimester of pregnancy. The CDR3 reads CASSDDRVSYGYTF. The CDR3, as DNA: TGTGCCAGCAGCGATGACAGGGTGAGCTATGGCTACACCTTC.